This T cell receptor beta chain was sequenced for a study of cytotoxic CD8 clonotypes in ibrutinib-treated CLL. The overall study: Responses comprised about 25 partial and 2 complete; at median around 70 months, approximately 15 remained remitted and roughly 12 progressed. Response sampling occurred after a median around 12 months of treatment (range 6 to 36).

Libraries were prepared by immunoSEQ multiplex PCR; TCRdb keeps only in-frame clonotypes and omits some of them. The sample gives approximately 320,000 clones, 67% of which show up once; around 6.5% is in the top ten. Concerning this clone: Its specificity is not known. Other DNA sequences from this sample encode an identical CDR3 as well.

The study, taken as a whole, reports: Against age-matched healthy donors, baseline clonality ran higher and tracked circulating CD8+ T-cell counts.

There are 14 residues in the CDR3. V lost 6 bases and J 5 bases, leaving 16 bases between the germline ends. Germline CDR1 reads SNHLY; CDR2 reads FYNNEI. The receptor's source is a human donor with chronic lymphocytic leukemia. The sequenced sample was PBMCs, obtained after 36 months of ibrutinib treatment. The V and J genes are TRBV2 and TRBJ2-5, with D tentatively TRBD2 (6 bases). The CDR3, as DNA: TGTGCCAGCAGGGAGGGCCTACAGAGGGAGACCCAGTACTTC. It encodes CASREGLQRETQYF.